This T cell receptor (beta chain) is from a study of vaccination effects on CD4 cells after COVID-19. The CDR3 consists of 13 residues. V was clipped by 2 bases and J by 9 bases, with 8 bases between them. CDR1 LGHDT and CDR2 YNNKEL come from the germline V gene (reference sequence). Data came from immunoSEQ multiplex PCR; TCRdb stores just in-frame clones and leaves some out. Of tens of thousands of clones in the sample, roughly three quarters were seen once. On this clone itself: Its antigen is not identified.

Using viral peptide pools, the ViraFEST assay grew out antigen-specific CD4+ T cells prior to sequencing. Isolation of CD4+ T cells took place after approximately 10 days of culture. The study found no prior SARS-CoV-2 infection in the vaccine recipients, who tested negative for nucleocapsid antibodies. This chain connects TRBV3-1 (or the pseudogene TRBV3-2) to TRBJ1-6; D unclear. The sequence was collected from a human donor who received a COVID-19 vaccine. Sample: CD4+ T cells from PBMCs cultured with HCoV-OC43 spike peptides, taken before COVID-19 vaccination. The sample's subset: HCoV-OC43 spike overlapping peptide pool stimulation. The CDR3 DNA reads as TGTGCCAGCAGCCAACTAAGGACTTCACCCCTCCACTTT. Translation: CASSQLRTSPLHF.